This T cell receptor beta chain derives from a study of blood T cell repertoires in COVID-19. The CDR3 has 16 amino acids. The V gene's germline CDR1 is LNHDA and CDR2 SQIVND (reference sequence). The V segment lost 1 base and the J segment 2 bases; nucleotides outside the gene matches: 2. The authors' processing: Quantification of nucleated cells was approximated via reference gene primer amplification. The table came from immunoSEQ multiplex PCR; TCRdb's copy has only in-frame clones and leaves some out. The DNA gave D and trimming, while V, J and clone size come from that table. The repertoire holds 80,000 to 100,000 clones, with around 75% as singletons. This clone was counted between two and nine times.

Input material: peripheral blood. V usage is TRBV19 and J usage is TRBJ2-7, with 13 bases lining up with TRBD2. This sequence originates from a woman aged 80 or older with active or convalescent COVID-19. This CDR3 reads CASSIGGTSGTYEQYF. The DNA of the CDR3 is TGTGCCAGTAGTATAGGTGGGACTAGCGGGACCTACGAGCAGTACTTC.